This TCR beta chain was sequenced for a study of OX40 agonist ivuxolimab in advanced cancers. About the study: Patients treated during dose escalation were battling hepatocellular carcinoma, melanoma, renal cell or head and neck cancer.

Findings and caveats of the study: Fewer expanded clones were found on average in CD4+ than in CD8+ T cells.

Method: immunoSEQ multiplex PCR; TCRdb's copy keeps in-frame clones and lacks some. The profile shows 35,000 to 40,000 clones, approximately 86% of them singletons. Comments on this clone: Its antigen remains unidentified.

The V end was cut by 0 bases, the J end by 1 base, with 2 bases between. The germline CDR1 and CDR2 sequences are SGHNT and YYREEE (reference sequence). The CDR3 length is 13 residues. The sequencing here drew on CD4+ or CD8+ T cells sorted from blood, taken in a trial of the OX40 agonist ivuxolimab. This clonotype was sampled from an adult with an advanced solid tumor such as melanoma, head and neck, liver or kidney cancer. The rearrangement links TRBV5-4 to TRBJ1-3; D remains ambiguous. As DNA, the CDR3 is TGTGCCAGCAGCTTGGGATCTGGAAACACCATATATTTT. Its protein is CASSLGSGNTIYF.